This TCR beta chain derives from a study of T and B cells in COVID-19 patients. In the study overall: Blood was sampled from COVID-19 patients who were either actively infected or recovered.

Each TRB amplification used roughly 250-550 ng of genomic DNA from blood. To note about this clonotype: Antigen specificity is unknown.

Findings and caveats of the study: Highly clonal in active COVID-19, TRB repertoires exceeded healthy-donor diversity and richness at recovery. Blood from mildly ill patients while symptomatic, and early samples from severe cases, were scarce.

CDR3 length: 12 amino acids. V gave up 6 bases and J gave up 4 bases, with 9 bases separating them. BIOMED2 TRB-A/B primer pools were used in multiplex TRB PCR. TCRdb called the multiplex PCR reads again in MiXCR, with one record for every CDR3 protein. Of 20,000 to 30,000 distinct CDR3 sequences listed, about 30% are singletons. This TCR was sampled from a human donor who had recovered from COVID-19. The rearrangement links TRBV12-3 or TRBV12-4 to TRBJ1-2; D remains ambiguous. The sequenced material came from blood. CDR3 coding DNA: TGTGCCAGCAGCCTACCGGGCTATGGCTACACCTTC. Translation gives CASSLPGYGYTF.